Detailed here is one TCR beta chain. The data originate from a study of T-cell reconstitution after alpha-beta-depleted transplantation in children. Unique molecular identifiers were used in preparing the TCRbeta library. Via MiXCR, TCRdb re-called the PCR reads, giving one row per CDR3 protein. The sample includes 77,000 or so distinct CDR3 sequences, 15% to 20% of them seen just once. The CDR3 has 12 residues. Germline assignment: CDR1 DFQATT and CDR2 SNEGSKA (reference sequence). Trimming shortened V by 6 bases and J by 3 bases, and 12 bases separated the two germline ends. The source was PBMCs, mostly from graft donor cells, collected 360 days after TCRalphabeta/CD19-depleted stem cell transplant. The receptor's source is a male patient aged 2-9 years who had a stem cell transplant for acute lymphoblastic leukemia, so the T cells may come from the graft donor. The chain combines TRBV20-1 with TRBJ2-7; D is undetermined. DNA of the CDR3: TGCAGTGCCACCAAGGACGGCTACGAGCAGTACTTC. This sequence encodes CSATKDGYEQYF.